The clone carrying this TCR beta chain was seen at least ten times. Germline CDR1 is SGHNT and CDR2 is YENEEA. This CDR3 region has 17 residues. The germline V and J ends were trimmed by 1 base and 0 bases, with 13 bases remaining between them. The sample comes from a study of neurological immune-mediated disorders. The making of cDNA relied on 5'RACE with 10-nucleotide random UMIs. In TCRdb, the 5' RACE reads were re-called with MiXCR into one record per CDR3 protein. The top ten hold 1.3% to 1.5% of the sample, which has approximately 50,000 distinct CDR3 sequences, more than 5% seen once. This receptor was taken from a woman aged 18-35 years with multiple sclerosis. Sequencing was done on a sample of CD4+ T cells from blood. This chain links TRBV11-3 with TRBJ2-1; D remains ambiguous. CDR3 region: CASSLGFGESSYNEQFF. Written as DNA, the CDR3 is TGTGCCAGCAGCTTAGGCTTCGGCGAGAGCTCCTACAATGAGCAGTTCTTC.